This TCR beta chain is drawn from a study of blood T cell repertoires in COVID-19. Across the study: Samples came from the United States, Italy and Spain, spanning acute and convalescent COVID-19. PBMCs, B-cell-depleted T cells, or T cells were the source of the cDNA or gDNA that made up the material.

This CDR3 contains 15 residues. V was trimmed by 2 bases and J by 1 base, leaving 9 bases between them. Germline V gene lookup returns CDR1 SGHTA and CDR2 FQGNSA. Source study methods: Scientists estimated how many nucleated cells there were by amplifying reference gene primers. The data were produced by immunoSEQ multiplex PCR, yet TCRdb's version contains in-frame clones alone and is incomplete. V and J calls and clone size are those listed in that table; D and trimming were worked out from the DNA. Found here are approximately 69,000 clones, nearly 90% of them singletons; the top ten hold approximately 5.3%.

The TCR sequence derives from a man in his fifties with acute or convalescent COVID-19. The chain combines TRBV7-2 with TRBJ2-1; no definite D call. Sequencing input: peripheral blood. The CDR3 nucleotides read TGTGCCAGCAGCTTAATTCAGATTTCCTACAATGAGCAGTTCTTC. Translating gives CASSLIQISYNEQFF.